These T cell receptor beta chains were read from a single sample in a study of blood T cells in healthy people across ages. TCRdb itself ran the 5' RACE reads through MiXCR, one entry per CDR3 protein. The top ten clones hold more than 6% of a sample with about 1,400,000 distinct CDR3 sequences, around 59% of them seen once. Specimen: blood. The receptor set was obtained from a man younger than 30 in good health. CDR3s include the opening cysteine and the closing phenylalanine or tryptophan. A D gene is named only where the DNA matches it firmly. Clone sizes are given selectively: once, few, many, or a class where the clone is expanded.

V	J	size	D	DNA	CDR3
TRBV5-5	TRBJ2-3	-	-	TGTGCCAGCAGCTTGAGGGCCCCAATATCGGATACGCAGTATTTT	CASSLRAPISDTQYF
TRBV10-1	TRBJ2-7	-	-	TGCGCCAGCAGTGAGTCGAACGGCGAGCAGTACTTC	CASSESNGEQYF
TRBV20-1	TRBJ2-1	-	TRBD1	TGCAGTGCTAGAGATCACAGGGGCACGTTTACCTACAATGAGCAGTTCTTC	CSARDHRGTFTYNEQFF
TRBV30	TRBJ1-2	-	TRBD1	TGTGCCTGGTCTTCGGGGACAGGGTCGGCCTACACCTTC	CAWSSGTGSAYTF
TRBV28	TRBJ2-7	-	-	TGTGCCAGCAGTATGTCGGGACATCGGATCTACGAGCAGTACTTC	CASSMSGHRIYEQYF
TRBV2	TRBJ2-7	-	TRBD1	TGTGCCAGCAGTGAGGGGTGGATTCCAGGGGGCGAGGGGAACGAGCAGTACTTC	CASSEGWIPGGEGNEQYF
TRBV6-2/TRBV6-3	TRBJ1-2	few	TRBD1	TGTGCCAGCAGTTACTCGGGACAGCACTATGGCTACACCTTC	CASSYSGQHYGYTF
TRBV7-9	TRBJ1-3	-	-	TGTGCCAGCAGCTTAGTTGGAGACACCATATATTTT	CASSLVGDTIYF
TRBV20-1	TRBJ2-7	-	TRBD1	TGCAGTGCTAGAGATTGGGGGACAGGGGGTAACGAGCAGTACTTC	CSARDWGTGGNEQYF
TRBV10-3	TRBJ1-6	-	TRBD1	TGTGCCATCAGTGCCCCACAGGGACAGAATAATTCACCCCTCCACTTT	CAISAPQGQNNSPLHF
TRBV14	TRBJ2-3	-	TRBD2	TGTGCCAGCAGCCGGGACTACCTTACAGATACGCAGTATTTT	CASSRDYLTDTQYF
TRBV10-3	TRBJ1-5	few	-	TGTGCCATCAGTGGCGACAGTGATCAGCCCCAGCATTTT	CAISGDSDQPQHF
TRBV3-1	TRBJ2-3	few	-	TGTGCCAGCAGCCAAGTGACAGAAACAGATACGCAGTATTTT	CASSQVTETDTQYF
TRBV25-1	TRBJ1-2	-	TRBD1	TGTGCCAGCAGTGACCGGGACAGGTCTTATGGCTACACCTTC	CASSDRDRSYGYTF
TRBV27	TRBJ2-6	few	-	TGTGCCAGCAAACTTTCAGGGAGTGGGGCCAACGTCCTGACTTTC	CASKLSGSGANVLTF
TRBV3-1	TRBJ1-4	-	-	TGTGCCAGCAGCCCCCGAGGATCTGCAACTAATGAAAAACTGTTTTTT	CASSPRGSATNEKLFF
TRBV29-1	TRBJ2-1	-	-	TGCAGCCTGCTGACAGGGTCGCGGGGTGAGCAGTTCTTC	CSLLTGSRGEQFF
TRBV4-1	TRBJ2-7	-	-	TGCGCCAGCAGCCAAGATCCTACCGCCTTCGTAGAGGAGCAGTACTTC	CASSQDPTAFVEEQYF
TRBV12-3/TRBV12-4	TRBJ2-3	-	-	TGTGCCAGCAGTTTGGGGAATCCTAGAGCAGATACGCAGTATTTT	CASSLGNPRADTQYF
TRBV2	TRBJ1-1	-	TRBD1	TGTGCCAGCAGAAATACAGGGGGCGCAACTGAAGCTTTCTTT	CASRNTGGATEAFF
TRBV20-1	TRBJ1-2	-	-	TGCAGTGCTAAGGGCAGGGATGGCTACACCTTC	CSAKGRDGYTF
TRBV29-1	TRBJ1-2	many	TRBD1	TGCAGCGGGGGGACAGGCTATGGCTACACCTTC	CSGGTGYGYTF
TRBV29-1	TRBJ2-5	few	TRBD2	TGCAGCGTTGGGGGACTAGCGGGGGTCGAGACCCAGTACTTC	CSVGGLAGVETQYF
TRBV5-1	TRBJ2-7	once	TRBD1	TGCGCCAGCAGCTTGGAGCTTCGGGACAGGGGAGTCTACGAGCAGTACTTC	CASSLELRDRGVYEQYF
TRBV20-1	TRBJ2-1	-	TRBD1	TGCAGTGCTAGTATGGGACAGGGACGAAATGAGCAGTTCTTC	CSASMGQGRNEQFF
TRBV4-2	TRBJ2-7	-	TRBD2	TGTGCCAGCAGCCAAGATCTCAGCGGGGGGAGAACCTACGAGCAGTACTTC	CASSQDLSGGRTYEQYF
TRBV30	TRBJ2-2	-	TRBD1	TGTGCCTGGAGTCCACAGGGGGCTGAGGCCGGGGAGCTGTTTTTT	CAWSPQGAEAGELFF
TRBV20-1	TRBJ1-5	-	-	TGCAGTGCTAGAGATCCTGGTTCGAGGTTTGGACAGCCCCAGCATTTT	CSARDPGSRFGQPQHF
TRBV7-9	TRBJ2-1	few	TRBD1	TGTGCCAGCAGCCCCAAAAAGGGGGCCCCTAGGAATGAGCAGTTCTTC	CASSPKKGAPRNEQFF
TRBV7-9	TRBJ2-1	few	-	TGTGCCAGCAGCCCACGACCATCTAGTCCCCGAATGGCCTACAATGAGCAGTTCTTC	CASSPRPSSPRMAYNEQFF
TRBV20-1	TRBJ2-7	-	-	TGCAGTGCTAGAGATGGACTTCGGTTGGAGCAGTACTTC	CSARDGLRLEQYF
TRBV4-1	TRBJ1-1	-	-	TGCGCCAGCAGCCGGGGGATGAGCAGGGGAGGTACTGAAGCTTTCTTT	CASSRGMSRGGTEAFF
TRBV20-1	TRBJ2-7	-	-	TGCAGTGCTAGGAAAACCAGCCCGTCGGACTGGTCCTACGAGCAGTACTTC	CSARKTSPSDWSYEQYF
TRBV29-1	TRBJ2-3	-	-	TGCAGCGTTGAACCCGGGCTGAGGGGCCGGGATACGCAGTATTTT	CSVEPGLRGRDTQYF
TRBV2	TRBJ2-3	-	-	TGTGCCAGCAGTGATTACAGGGCCCAAACGCAGTATTTT	CASSDYRAQTQYF
TRBV6-2/TRBV6-3	TRBJ2-4	-	TRBD2	TGTGCCAGCAGTTCCCAACTAGCGGGGGAGGATGAGCAGTACTTC	CASSSQLAGEDEQYF
TRBV27	TRBJ2-5	-	-	TGTGCCAGCAGTTTAGTATTCCGCGGTAGTAAGCAGTACTTC	CASSLVFRGSKQYF
TRBV3-1	TRBJ2-7	few	TRBD1	TGTGCCAGCAGCCTGGGGACAGGGGATCCCTACGAGCAGTACTTC	CASSLGTGDPYEQYF
TRBV3-1	TRBJ2-1	-	TRBD1	TGTGCCAGCAGCCAAGATTTCGGGGTGGAGGGACAGGGTTACAATGAGCAGTTCTTC	CASSQDFGVEGQGYNEQFF
TRBV4-1	TRBJ2-1	-	TRBD2	TGCGCCAGCAGCTATGGGACTAGTAATCAAAATGAGCAGTTCTTC	CASSYGTSNQNEQFF
TRBV29-1	TRBJ1-2	-	-	TGCAGCGTTGGGGCGGGGGACGGCTACACCTTC	CSVGAGDGYTF
TRBV6-2/TRBV6-3	TRBJ2-5	-	TRBD2	TGTGCCAGCAGCCGACTAGCGGTTGATTGGACCCAGTACTTC	CASSRLAVDWTQYF
TRBV20-1	TRBJ2-1	-	-	TGCAGTGCTAGCGAGGGGGGGCGCTACAATGAGCAGTTCTTC	CSASEGGRYNEQFF
TRBV5-1	TRBJ2-7	-	TRBD1	TGCGCCAGCAGCAGCCGGACAGGGGCCGACGAGCAGTACTTC	CASSSRTGADEQYF
TRBV2	TRBJ1-2	-	-	TGTGCCAGCAGTGAAGCTTACACACAGGGTCAAGATGGCTACACCTTC	CASSEAYTQGQDGYTF
TRBV4-1	TRBJ2-2	-	-	TGCGCCAGCAGCCGGCAGGGGATGAACACCGGGGAGCTGTTTTTT	CASSRQGMNTGELFF
TRBV9	TRBJ2-5	-	-	TGTGCCAGCAGCGTGGGGACTGGTTGGGAGACCCAGTACTTC	CASSVGTGWETQYF
TRBV6-2/TRBV6-3	TRBJ1-2	-	TRBD1	TGTGCCAGCAGCATAACCACAGGGGCCTATGGCTACACCTTC	CASSITTGAYGYTF
TRBV29-1	TRBJ2-7	few	TRBD2	TGCAGCGTTGTAGCGGGGAAGAGCGAGCAGTACTTC	CSVVAGKSEQYF